Shown below are 26 T cell receptor beta chains from a single sample sequenced in a study of technical replicates of blood from several donors. The protocol was immunoSEQ multiplex PCR, while the TCRdb copy is restricted to in-frame clones and leaves out a portion. The data hold tens of thousands of clones, with approximately 93% observed a single time. Sequences were obtained from T cells isolated from PBMCs. The origin of the receptors is a human donor in good health.

This chain links TRBV10-1 with TRBJ2-7; TRBD1 matches at 10 bases. Per germline, CDR1 WNHNN and CDR2 SYGVQD (reference sequence). This CDR3 contains 15 residues. The ends lost 4 bases at V and 7 bases at J; junction bases unmatched: 10. CDR3: CASSVATGGAGEQYF. CDR3 nucleotide sequence: TGCGCCAGCAGTGTCGCGACAGGGGGCGCGGGAGAGCAGTACTTC.

J is TRBJ2-1 and V is TRBV5-1, with 11 nucleotides matching TRBD2. V lost 5 bases to trimming and J lost 6 bases; unmatched junction nucleotides: 7. CDR1 and CDR2 (germline): SGHRS, YFSETQ. The length of the CDR3 is 15 residues. The CDR3, as DNA: TGCGCCAGCAGTTCTAGCGGGGGGTCGAGCAATGAGCAGTTCTTC. Encoded protein: CASSSSGGSSNEQFF.

This CDR3 is CASSTSLGAYLYEQYF. In nucleotides, the CDR3 is TGTGCCAGTAGTACAAGCCTTGGAGCTTACCTCTACGAGCAGTACTTC. The chain carries TRBV19 and TRBJ2-7; D not certain. Germline V gives CDR1 LNHDA, CDR2 SQIVND (reference sequence). The CDR3 sequence is 16 residues long. Trimming took off 4 bases at V and 3 bases at J, with 19 bases between the two ends.

The chain uses TRBV5-1 and TRBJ2-5; maybe TRBD2 (5 bases). Germline values: CDR1 SGHRS, CDR2 YFSETQ. The CDR3 has 14 amino acids. V was shortened by 4 bases and J by 5 bases, with 15 bases between the two germline ends. DNA of the CDR3: TGCGCCAGCAGCATACTAGAAGGTGGGGAGACCCAGTACTTC. Translated: CASSILEGGETQYF.

The rearrangement joins TRBV19 to TRBJ2-3; D perhaps matches TRBD2 (7 bases). This CDR3 contains 15 residues. Germline V lookup: CDR1 LNHDA, CDR2 SQIVND (reference sequence). Trimming took 11 bases from V and 0 from J, leaving 18 bases between them. This CDR3 reads CAAAAGTTSTDTQYF. CDR3 DNA sequence: TGTGCCGCAGCAGCGGGGACAACTAGCACAGATACGCAGTATTTT.

CDR3 coding DNA: TGTGCCAGCAGTGAGTTGAGCGAGAGCTCCTACAATGAGCAGTTCTTC. Protein: CASSELSESSYNEQFF. This chain joins TRBV6-1 and TRBJ2-1, with no clear D. This CDR3 is 16 amino acids long. V was shortened by 3 bases and J by 0 bases, with 12 bases between the two germline ends. CDR1 is MNHNS and CDR2 is SASEGT in the germline V gene.

CDR3 in amino acids: CAIGVGLSYEQYF. Here the CDR3 DNA reads TGTGCCATAGGGGTGGGACTCTCCTACGAGCAGTACTTC. The chain combines TRBV15 with TRBJ2-7, with TRBD2 as a possible D gene (6 bases). The CDR3 totals 13 residues. Germline CDR1 LNHNV, CDR2 YYDKDF (reference sequence). V lost 10 bases, J lost 0 bases, and 13 bases lay in between. Full variable domain (rest looked up from reference TRBV15 and TRBJ2-7): DAMVIQNPRYQVTQFGKPVTLSCSQTLNHNVMYWYQQKSSQAPKLLFHYYDKDFNNEADTPDNFQSRRPNTSFCFLDIRSPGLGDTAMYLCAIGVGLSYEQYFGPGTRLTVT.

This sequence joins TRBV30 and TRBJ2-1; D is unresolved. Deletions cut 5 bases from V and 2 bases from J, with 10 bases between. The CDR3 length is 13 residues. CDR1 is GTSNPN, CDR2 SVGIG, per germline (reference sequence). The CDR3 reads CAWASHTYNEQFF. CDR3 nucleotides: TGTGCCTGGGCCTCACACACCTACAATGAGCAGTTCTTC.

The chain combines TRBV27 with TRBJ1-1, with a weak D call TRBD1 (5 bases). The germline V and J ends were trimmed by 4 bases and 6 bases, with 18 bases remaining between them. This CDR3 has 15 residues. Germline V gene lookup returns CDR1 MNHEY and CDR2 SMNVEV (reference sequence). The CDR3 reads CASSYESGGYPEAFF. CDR3 coding DNA: TGTGCCAGCAGTTACGAGTCGGGGGGTTATCCTGAAGCTTTCTTT.

This chain connects TRBV2 to TRBJ1-1; perhaps TRBD1 as D (5 bases). The CDR3 covers 12 residues. Germline CDR1 SNHLY, CDR2 FYNNEI. Trimming removed 4 bases at V and 5 bases at J, with 8 bases between. DNA of the CDR3: TGTGCCAGCAGTGCAGGGATTACTGAAGCTTTCTTT. It translates to CASSAGITEAFF.

The V gene is TRBV18, the J gene TRBJ2-3, with TRBD2 matching 8 bases. The CDR3 is 16 amino acids. The germline V gene has CDR1 KGHSH and CDR2 LQKENI. Trimming removed 0 bases from V and 5 bases from J; junction bases left unmatched: 7. CDR3 nucleotide sequence: TGTGCCAGCTCACCACCCCAGCGGGAGCTAGAAGATACGCAGTATTTT. This sequence encodes CASSPPQRELEDTQYF. The variable domain in full, completed from reference TRBV18 and TRBJ2-3, reads NAGVMQNPRHLVRRRGQEARLRCSPMKGHSHVYWYRQLPEEGLKFMVYLQKENIIDESGMPKERFSAEFPKEGPSILRIQQVVRGDSAAYFCASSPPQRELEDTQYFGPGTRLTVL.

The chain carries TRBV11-2 and TRBJ2-1; no clear D. Germline CDR1 and CDR2: SGHAT and FQNNGV. Trimming cost V 4 bases and J 3 bases, with 7 bases left between them. This CDR3 contains 13 residues. The CDR3 DNA reads as TGTGCCAGCAGCTCTGACTTCTACAATGAGCAGTTCTTC. It specifies CASSSDFYNEQFF.

The chain recombines TRBV27 with TRBJ1-1; a possible D gene is TRBD1 (5 bases). This CDR3 is built from 14 residues. Trimming removed 5 bases from V and 1 base from J, with 11 bases in between. Germline V gene sequence: CDR1 MNHEY, CDR2 SMNVEV (reference sequence). CDR3 loop: CASSLPGGNTEAFF. CDR3 nucleotides: TGTGCCAGCAGTCTTCCGGGGGGGAACACTGAAGCTTTCTTT.

J is TRBJ1-5 and V is TRBV6-6; 7 nucleotides line up with TRBD1. Germline lookup yields CDR1 MNHNY and CDR2 SVGAGI (reference sequence). There are 15 residues in the CDR3. With V trimmed by 6 bases and J by 5 bases, 10 bases remained unmatched. CDR3 sequence reads: CASRGQFAGDQPQHF. The CDR3 DNA reads as TGTGCCAGCAGGGGACAGTTCGCGGGTGATCAGCCCCAGCATTTT.

The V call is TRBV7-2, the J call TRBJ2-7, with TRBD1 matching 7 bases. From germline, CDR1 is SGHTA and CDR2 FQGNSA. The CDR3 has 14 residues. The V segment lost 1 base and the J segment 4 bases; nucleotides outside the gene matches: 4. The CDR3 is CASSLGGQNYEQYF. The CDR3 coding sequence is TGTGCCAGCAGCTTAGGGGGACAGAATTACGAGCAGTACTTC.

The chain joins TRBV4-3 to TRBJ1-1; D not certain. CDR1 and CDR2 (germline): LGHNA, YSLEER. Trimming took off 0 bases at V and 0 bases at J, with 5 bases between the two ends. The CDR3 has 14 amino acids. The CDR3 DNA is TGCGCCAGCAGCCAAGAGGCCCTGAACACTGAAGCTTTCTTT. Amino acids: CASSQEALNTEAFF.

The rearrangement joins TRBV28 to TRBJ2-7; maybe TRBD2 (5 bases). Trimming shortened V by 8 bases and J by 5 bases, and 13 bases separated the two germline ends. This CDR3 contains 12 residues. Germline CDR1 and CDR2: MDHEN and SYDVKM. The CDR3 here is CASEGIINEQYF. In nucleotides, the CDR3 is TGTGCCAGCGAGGGAATCATAAACGAGCAGTACTTC. Combining the CDR3 with reference TRBV28 and TRBJ2-7 gives the whole variable domain DVKVTQSSRYLVKRTGEKVFLECVQDMDHENMFWYRQDPGLGLRLIYFSYDVKMKEKGDIPEGYSVSREKKERFSLILESASTNQTSMYLCASEGIINEQYFGPGTRLTVT.

This chain uses TRBV11-2 with TRBJ2-7; the D gene is possibly TRBD2 (6 bases). Looked up from germline, CDR1 is SGHAT and CDR2 is FQNNGV. V lost 0 bases and J lost 0, with 12 bases in between. The CDR3 runs to 16 residues. The CDR3, as DNA: TGTGCCAGCAGCTTAGATGGGGGGACCAGCTCCTACGAGCAGTACTTC. Translated, it gives CASSLDGGTSSYEQYF.

This rearrangement joins TRBV5-6 to TRBJ1-5, with D perhaps matching TRBD1 (5 bases). The CDR3 is made up of 16 amino acids. Trimming pared 3 bases from V and 1 base from J, leaving 14 bases between. Germline CDR1 and CDR2: SGHDT and YYEEEE. The CDR3 nucleotides read TGTGCCAGCAGCTGGAGCAGGGTGGGGAGCAATCAGCCCCAGCATTTT. Translation: CASSWSRVGSNQPQHF.

The chain links TRBV5-1 to TRBJ2-1, with 8 nucleotides matching TRBD2. Trimming removed 2 bases from V and 0 bases from J; junction bases left unmatched: 4. The CDR3 runs to 16 residues. In germline, CDR1 is SGHRS, CDR2 YFSETQ. The chain's CDR3 is CASSLGSGASYNEQFF. The CDR3 nucleotides are TGCGCCAGCAGCTTAGGTAGCGGGGCCTCCTACAATGAGCAGTTCTTC.

J is TRBJ2-2 and V is TRBV11-3; TRBD2 is a possible D gene (5 bases). The CDR3 totals 16 residues. V lost 3 bases to trimming and J lost 2 bases, with 13 bases between them. CDR1 and CDR2 from the germline V gene are SGHNT and YENEEA. The DNA of the CDR3 is TGTGCCAGCAGCTTTTGGGGAGAGGGTAACACCGGGGAGCTGTTTTTT. Translating it yields CASSFWGEGNTGELFF. The full variable domain, completed using reference TRBV11-3 and TRBJ2-2, is EAGVVQSPRYKIIEKKQPVAFWCNPISGHNTLYWYLQNLGQGPELLIRYENEEAVDDSQLPKDRFSAERLKGVDSTLKIQPAELGDSAVYLCASSFWGEGNTGELFFGEGSRLTVL.

The table lists this clone with a count of one. This CDR3 reads CAVSGVAKNIQYF. The CDR3 DNA is TGTGCCGTTTCGGGGGTGGCCAAAAACATTCAGTACTTC. V and J are TRBV11-2 and TRBJ2-4, with a possible D match to TRBD2 (6 bases). The CDR3 contains 13 residues. Germline-derived CDR1 and CDR2 are SGHAT and FQNNGV. V lost 11 bases, J lost 1 base, and 12 bases lay in between.

The CDR3 spells CASSYSGQAYEKLFF. CDR3 nucleotides: TGTGCCAGCAGTTACTCCGGACAAGCATATGAAAAACTGTTTTTT. The V gene is TRBV6-6, the J gene TRBJ1-4; possible D gene TRBD1, 5 bases. Germline CDR1 reads MNHNY; CDR2 reads SVGAGI (reference sequence). The V end lost 0 bases, the J end lost 6 bases, and 11 bases lay between the germline ends. The CDR3 has 15 amino acids.

This chain connects TRBV9 to TRBJ2-7; weak D call: TRBD2 (6 bases). Germline V CDR1 and CDR2: SGDLS, YYNGEE. V dropped 6 bases and J dropped 5 bases, with 12 bases sitting between them. The CDR3 contains 12 residues. The CDR3 sequence is CASNNGGDEQYF. DNA for the CDR3: TGTGCCAGCAATAACGGCGGGGACGAGCAGTACTTC.

The genes are TRBV7-3 and TRBJ2-1, with D maybe TRBD2 (6 bases). Between the trimmed V and J ends, which lost 5 bases and 5 bases, there was a span of 16 bases. The CDR3 sequence is 15 residues long. Germline CDR1 is SGHTA and CDR2 is FQGTGA. The chain's CDR3 is CASSEGRFPNNEQFF. The CDR3 DNA sequence: TGTGCCAGCAGCGAAGGGAGGTTTCCAAACAATGAGCAGTTCTTC.

The gene calls are TRBV28 and TRBJ2-7; a weak D match, TRBD2 (6 bases). V lost 10 bases to trimming and J lost 6 bases, with 22 bases between them. CDR1 and CDR2 from the germline V gene are MDHEN and SYDVKM. The CDR3 spans 14 residues. CDR3 in DNA: TGTGCCACCCTGTCCGGGACTGGCATAGGCGAGCAGTACTTC. Its protein is CATLSGTGIGEQYF.